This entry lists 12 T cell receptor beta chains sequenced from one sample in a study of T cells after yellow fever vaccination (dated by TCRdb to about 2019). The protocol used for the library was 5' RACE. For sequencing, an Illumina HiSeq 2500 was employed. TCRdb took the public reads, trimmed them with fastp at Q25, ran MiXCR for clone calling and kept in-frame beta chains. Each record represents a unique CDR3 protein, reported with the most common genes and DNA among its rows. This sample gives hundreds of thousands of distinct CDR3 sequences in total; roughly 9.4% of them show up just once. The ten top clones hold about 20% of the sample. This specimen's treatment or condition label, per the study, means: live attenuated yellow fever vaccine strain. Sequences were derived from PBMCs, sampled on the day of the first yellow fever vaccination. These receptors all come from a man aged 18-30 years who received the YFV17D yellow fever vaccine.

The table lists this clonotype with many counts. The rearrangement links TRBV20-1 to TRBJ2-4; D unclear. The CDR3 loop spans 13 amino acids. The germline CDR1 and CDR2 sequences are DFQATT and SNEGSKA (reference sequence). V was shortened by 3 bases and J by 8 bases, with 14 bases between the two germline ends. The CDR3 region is CSASSEAAYIQYF. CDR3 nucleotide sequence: TGCAGTGCTAGCTCAGAGGCCGCGTACATTCAGTACTTC.

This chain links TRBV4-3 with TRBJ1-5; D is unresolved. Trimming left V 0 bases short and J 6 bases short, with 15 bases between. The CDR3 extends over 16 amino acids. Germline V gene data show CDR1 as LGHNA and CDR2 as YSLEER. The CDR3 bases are TGCGCCAGCAGCCAAGATCTCGGAGAGCTTGTTCAGCCCCAGCATTTT. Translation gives CASSQDLGELVQPQHF.

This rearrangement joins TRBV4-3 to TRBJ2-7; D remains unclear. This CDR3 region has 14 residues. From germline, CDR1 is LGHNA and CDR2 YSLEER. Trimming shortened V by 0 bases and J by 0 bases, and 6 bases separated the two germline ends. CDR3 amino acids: CASSQDRASYEQYF. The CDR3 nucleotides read TGCGCCAGCAGCCAAGACCGGGCCTCCTACGAGCAGTACTTC.

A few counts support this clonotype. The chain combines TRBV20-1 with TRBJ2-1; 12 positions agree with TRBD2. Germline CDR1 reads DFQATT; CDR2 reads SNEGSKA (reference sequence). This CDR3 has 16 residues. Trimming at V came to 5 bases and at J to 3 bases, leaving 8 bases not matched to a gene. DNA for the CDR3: TGCAGTGCTCCTCCAAGGACTAGCGGGGACTACAATGAGCAGTTCTTC. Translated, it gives CSAPPRTSGDYNEQFF.

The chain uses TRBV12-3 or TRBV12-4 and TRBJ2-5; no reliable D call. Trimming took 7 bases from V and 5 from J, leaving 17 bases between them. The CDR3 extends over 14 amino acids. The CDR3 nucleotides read TGTGCCAGCAAACCCAACCCAGCCTCCGAGACCCAGTACTTC. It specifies CASKPNPASETQYF.

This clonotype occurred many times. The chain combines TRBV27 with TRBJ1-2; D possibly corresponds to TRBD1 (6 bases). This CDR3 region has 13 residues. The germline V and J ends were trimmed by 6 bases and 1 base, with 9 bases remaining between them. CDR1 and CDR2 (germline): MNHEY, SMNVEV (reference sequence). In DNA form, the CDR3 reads TGTGCCAGCAGACAGGGAAATAACTATGGCTACACCTTC. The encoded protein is CASRQGNNYGYTF.

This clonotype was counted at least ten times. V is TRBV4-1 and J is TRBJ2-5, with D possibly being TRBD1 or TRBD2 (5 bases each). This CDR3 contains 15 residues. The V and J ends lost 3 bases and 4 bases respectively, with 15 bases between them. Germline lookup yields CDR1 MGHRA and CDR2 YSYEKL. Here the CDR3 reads CASSQDGLRGETQYF. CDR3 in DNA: TGCGCCAGCAGCCAGGACGGACTGAGGGGAGAGACCCAGTACTTC.

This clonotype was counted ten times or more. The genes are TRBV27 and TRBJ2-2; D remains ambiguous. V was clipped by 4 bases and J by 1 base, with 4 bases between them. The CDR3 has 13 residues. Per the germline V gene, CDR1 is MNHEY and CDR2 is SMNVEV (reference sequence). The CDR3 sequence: CASSYWNTGELFF. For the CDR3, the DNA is TGTGCCAGCAGTTATTGGAACACCGGGGAGCTGTTTTTT.

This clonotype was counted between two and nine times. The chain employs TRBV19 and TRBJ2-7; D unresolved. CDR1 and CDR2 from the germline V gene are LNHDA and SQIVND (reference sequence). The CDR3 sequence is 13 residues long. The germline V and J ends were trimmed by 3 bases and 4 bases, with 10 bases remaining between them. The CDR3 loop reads CASSILPWYEQYF. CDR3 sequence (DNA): TGTGCCAGTAGTATTCTCCCGTGGTACGAGCAGTACTTC.

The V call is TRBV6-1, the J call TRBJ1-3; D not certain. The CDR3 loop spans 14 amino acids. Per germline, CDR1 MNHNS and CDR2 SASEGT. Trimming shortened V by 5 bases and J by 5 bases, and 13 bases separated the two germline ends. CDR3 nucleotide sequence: TGTGCCAGCAGTCCAAGTGTTGGGCGAAACACCATATATTTT. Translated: CASSPSVGRNTIYF.

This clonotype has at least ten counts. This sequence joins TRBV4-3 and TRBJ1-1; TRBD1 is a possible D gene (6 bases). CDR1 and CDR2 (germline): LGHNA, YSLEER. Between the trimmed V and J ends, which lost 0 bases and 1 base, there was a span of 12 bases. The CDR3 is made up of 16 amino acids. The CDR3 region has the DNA TGCGCCAGCAGCCAAGAGTGGGACATTGAGAACACTGAAGCTTTCTTT. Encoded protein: CASSQEWDIENTEAFF.

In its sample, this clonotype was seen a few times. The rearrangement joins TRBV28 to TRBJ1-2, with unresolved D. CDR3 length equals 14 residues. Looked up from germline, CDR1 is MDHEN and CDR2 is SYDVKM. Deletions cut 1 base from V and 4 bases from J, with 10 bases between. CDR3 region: CASSLSVGGYGYTF. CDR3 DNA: TGTGCCAGCAGTTTATCCGTGGGCGGCTATGGCTACACCTTC.